A selection of T cell receptor beta chains follows, all from one sample in a study of CXCR3-negative and CXCR3-positive naive CD8 T cells. For each CDR3 protein, TCRdb gives one entry from its re-call of the 5' RACE reads, without DNA. There are over 5,000 distinct CDR3 sequences in the sample, with less than 2% held by the top ten. Sequencing was carried out using naive CXCR3+ CD8+ T cells from blood. These receptors originate from a human donor in good health. Some clones in this sample may be carry-over from other donors' samples. Both conserved end residues are part of each CDR3. Some rows mark clone size as missing; the rest say once, few, many or name a class of expanded clone.

v_gene: TRBV20-1; abundance: NA; len: 14; j_gene: TRBJ2-7; CDR3aa: CSANARTVTYEQYF
v_gene: TRBV29-1; abundance: medium-sized; len: 18; j_gene: TRBJ2-7; CDR3aa: CSVEIPSLLAGVSYEQYF
v_gene: TRBV11-2; abundance: NA; len: 14; j_gene: TRBJ2-1; CDR3aa: CATTIFTRADEQFF
v_gene: TRBV29-1; abundance: NA; len: 13; j_gene: TRBJ2-7; CDR3aa: CSVAGGTDYEQYF
v_gene: TRBV9; abundance: large; len: 13; j_gene: TRBJ1-3; CDR3aa: CASQTYSGNTIYF
v_gene: TRBV29-1; abundance: medium-sized; len: 11; j_gene: TRBJ2-7; CDR3aa: CSVADSYEQYF
v_gene: TRBV21-1; abundance: NA; len: 17; j_gene: TRBJ2-2; CDR3aa: CASSKTSGRACTGELFF
v_gene: TRBV6-5; abundance: NA; len: 13; j_gene: TRBJ1-2; CDR3aa: CASSGGPVDGYTF
v_gene: TRBV7-9; abundance: medium-sized; len: 16; j_gene: TRBJ1-2; CDR3aa: CASSAPDRVTRYGYTF
v_gene: TRBV3-1; abundance: NA; len: 14; j_gene: TRBJ2-5; CDR3aa: CASSQYEGLETQYF
v_gene: TRBV7-3; abundance: medium-sized; len: 15; j_gene: TRBJ2-1; CDR3aa: CASSFTSGSLDEQFF
v_gene: TRBV20-1; abundance: NA; len: 14; j_gene: TRBJ1-4; CDR3aa: CSARDRDSLEKLFF
v_gene: TRBV20-1; abundance: medium-sized; len: 15; j_gene: TRBJ1-2; CDR3aa: CSAREAGGAYYGYTF
v_gene: TRBV29-1; abundance: medium-sized; len: 14; j_gene: TRBJ2-1; CDR3aa: CSVVSHNPYNEQFF
v_gene: TRBV29-1; abundance: medium-sized; len: 12; j_gene: TRBJ1-2; CDR3aa: CSATGDNYGYTF
v_gene: TRBV25-1; abundance: medium-sized; len: 16; j_gene: TRBJ2-5; CDR3aa: CASSEWEETNQETQYF
v_gene: TRBV27; abundance: medium-sized; len: 13; j_gene: TRBJ2-7; CDR3aa: CASSQRTDYEQYF
v_gene: TRBV4-3; abundance: NA; len: 14; j_gene: TRBJ1-1; CDR3aa: CASSHRGRGTEAFF
v_gene: TRBV7-9; abundance: medium-sized; len: 14; j_gene: TRBJ1-1; CDR3aa: CASSPGTQRTEAFF
v_gene: TRBV20-1; abundance: NA; len: 15; j_gene: TRBJ2-7; CDR3aa: CSARDRDIATYEQYF